This T cell receptor beta chain was identified in a study of radiotherapy plus CTLA-4 blockade in lung cancer. Assay: immunoSEQ multiplex PCR; the TCRdb copy retains only in-frame clones and omits some. This sample carries about 120,000 clones, about 83% of them seen once, and the ten largest clones take 4% to 6%. This CDR3 region has 15 residues. Trimming stripped 0 bases from V and 8 bases from J, with 13 bases between. Germline CDR1 reads KGHSH; CDR2 reads LQKENI. A word on this clone: Other DNA sequences of this sample code for an identical CDR3.

The sequence derives from a human donor with non-small cell lung cancer who had a partial response to radiotherapy plus ipilimumab. The gene calls are TRBV18 and TRBJ1-4; D gene ambiguous. The material was peripheral blood, obtained from a patient treated with radiotherapy plus ipilimumab. The CDR3 loop reads CASSPPLGGKEKLFF. CDR3 nucleotides: TGTGCCAGCTCACCACCTCTTGGCGGAAAAGAAAAACTGTTTTTT.